Each of the 30 T cell receptor beta chains below was sequenced from the same sample in a study of shared clonotypes between healthy human individuals. Sequencing used immunoSEQ multiplex PCR; TCRdb keeps in-frame clones, though not all of them. The sample shows some 2,500,000 clones, just under 95% of them seen only once. The material sequenced was naive CD4+ T cells from PBMCs. Noted subset: CD45RA+ positively selected. Every receptor here comes from a man aged 18 to 30 in good health. Some clones in this sample may be carry-over from other donors' samples.

This clone was observed a single time. The V gene is TRBV14, the J gene TRBJ2-3; 9 bases are shared with TRBD2. Germline V gene sequence: CDR1 SGHDN, CDR2 FVKESK. The junction had 7 bases not matched to a gene; V was cut back by 6 bases and J by 3 bases. There are 15 residues in the CDR3. Here the CDR3 reads CASSRRLAETDTQYF. CDR3 DNA: TGTGCCAGCAGTCGCCGACTAGCGGAAACAGATACGCAGTATTTT.

The genes are TRBV7-3 and TRBJ2-2; 7 nucleotides align to TRBD2. V shed 6 bases and J 2 bases; nucleotides not matched to a gene: 9. Germline CDR1 SGHTA, CDR2 FQGTGA. This CDR3 comprises 16 residues. CDR3 nucleotide sequence: TGTGCCAGCAGTCGATTGGGAGGGACTAACACCGGGGAGCTGTTTTTT. Its translation is CASSRLGGTNTGELFF.

The chain has TRBV18 and TRBJ1-3, with D perhaps TRBD1 (6 bases). V gave up 0 bases and J gave up 1 base, with 10 bases separating them. The CDR3 spans 16 residues. Germline lookup yields CDR1 KGHSH and CDR2 LQKENI. CDR3 amino acids: CASSPPAQGSGNTIYF. CDR3 coding DNA: TGTGCCAGCTCACCACCGGCCCAGGGGTCTGGAAACACCATATATTTT.

The chain has TRBV28 and TRBJ2-2; 11 nucleotides line up with TRBD2. The V and J ends lost 5 bases and 6 bases, in that order; junction bases with no gene match: 5. The length of the CDR3 is 15 residues. CDR1 MDHEN and CDR2 SYDVKM come from the germline V gene. CDR3 sequence: CASSLRTSGPGELFF. CDR3 DNA sequence: TGTGCCAGCAGTCTCCGGACTAGCGGGCCCGGGGAGCTGTTTTTT.

The V call is TRBV5-4, the J call TRBJ1-1, with TRBD1 matching 7 bases. There are 15 residues in the CDR3. The germline V gene has CDR1 SGHNT and CDR2 YYREEE (reference sequence). V lost 0 bases and J lost 3; bases outside the gene matches: 5. CDR3 sequence (DNA): TGTGCCAGCAGCTTGGCCGAGGGGGCCTACACTGAAGCTTTCTTT. Its protein product is CASSLAEGAYTEAFF.

The V call is TRBV28, the J call TRBJ2-5; possibly TRBD1 for D (6 bases). CDR3 length equals 15 residues. Trimming shortened V by 3 bases and J by 1 base, and 12 bases separated the two germline ends. CDR1 and CDR2 from the germline V gene are MDHEN and SYDVKM. DNA for the CDR3: TGTGCCAGCAGTTTCTTACAGGGCCTCCAAGAGACCCAGTACTTC. The encoded protein is CASSFLQGLQETQYF.

J is TRBJ2-7 and V is TRBV10-1; 7 positions agree with TRBD1. With 2 bases clipped from V and 5 bases from J, the junction kept 15 bases outside the gene matches. CDR3 length equals 17 residues. The germline V gene has CDR1 WNHNN and CDR2 SYGVQD (reference sequence). CDR3: CASSEPILKGAMDEQYF. The DNA for the CDR3 is TGCGCCAGCAGTGAGCCCATTTTGAAGGGGGCAATGGACGAGCAGTACTTC.

The chain recombines TRBV9 with TRBJ1-1; D is possibly TRBD1 (5 bases). Germline CDR1 and CDR2: SGDLS and YYNGEE. The ends were cut back, 3 bases at V and 4 bases at J, with 19 bases in the middle. This CDR3 region has 16 residues. CDR3 nucleotides: TGTGCCAGCAGCGCCCGCGGTGCAGGGTGGCCCACTGAAGCTTTCTTT. Translated, it gives CASSARGAGWPTEAFF. Combining the CDR3 with reference TRBV9 and TRBJ1-1 gives the whole variable domain DSGVTQTPKHLITATGQRVTLRCSPRSGDLSVYWYQQSLDQGLQFLIQYYNGEERAKGNILERFSAQQFPDLHSELNLSSLELGDSALYFCASSARGAGWPTEAFFGQGTRLTVV.

J is TRBJ2-5 and V is TRBV9; 7 positions match TRBD1. Trimming removed 1 base from V and 3 bases from J; junction bases left unmatched: 6. The CDR3 length is 15 residues. CDR1 and CDR2 (germline): SGDLS, YYNGEE. CDR3 protein: CASSVFGTVEETQYF. CDR3 in DNA: TGTGCCAGCAGCGTATTTGGGACAGTTGAAGAGACCCAGTACTTC.

The V call is TRBV29-1, the J call TRBJ2-3, with no clear D. V gave up 2 bases and J gave up 3 bases, with 6 bases separating them. Germline CDR1 is SQVTM and CDR2 is ANQGSEA. The CDR3 runs to 12 residues. The chain's CDR3 is CSVEISTDTQYF. The CDR3 DNA reads TGCAGCGTTGAAATCAGTACAGATACGCAGTATTTT.

The chain links TRBV7-5 to TRBJ2-7; the table's D call TRBD2 went unverified against the DNA. TRBV7-5 is an annotated pseudogene. The CDR3 has 18 amino acids. DNA for the CDR3: TGTGCCAGAAGCTTAGGTGTCAGGGAGGGGGTAAAGGGTTGCGAGCAGTACTTC. This encodes CARSLGVREGVKGCEQYF.

The chain combines TRBV5-5 with TRBJ1-2; 11 bases are shared with TRBD1. The CDR3 extends over 16 amino acids. In germline, CDR1 is SGHKS, CDR2 YYEKEE (reference sequence). V gave up 0 bases and J gave up 8 bases; unmatched junction bases: 9. The CDR3 sequence is CASSLGSGQGASGYTF. In nucleotides, the CDR3 is TGTGCCAGCAGCTTGGGATCAGGACAGGGGGCCAGCGGCTACACCTTC.

J is TRBJ2-1 and V is TRBV7-3, with 8 bases aligning to TRBD2. Germline V gene data show CDR1 as SGHTA and CDR2 as FQGTGA. Trimming cost V 2 bases and J 2 bases; bases outside gene matches: 2. CDR3 length: 15 amino acids. The CDR3 DNA is TGTGCCAGCAGCTTAGCGCGGGAGGCCTACAATGAGCAGTTCTTC. This sequence encodes CASSLAREAYNEQFF. The full variable domain, completed using reference TRBV7-3 and TRBJ2-1, is GAGVSQTPSNKVTEKGKYVELRCDPISGHTALYWYRQSLGQGPEFLIYFQGTGAADDSGLPNDRFFAVRPEGSVSTLKIQRTERGDSAVYLCASSLAREAYNEQFFGPGTRLTVL.

The V gene is TRBV25-1, the J gene TRBJ2-7; D is perhaps TRBD1 or TRBD2 (5 bases each). V lost 2 bases and J lost 0, with 8 bases in between. Looked up from germline, CDR1 is MGHDK and CDR2 is SYGVNS. CDR3 length: 14 residues. This CDR3 is CASSEPGSSYEQYF. The CDR3 DNA is TGTGCCAGCAGTGAACCAGGGAGCTCCTACGAGCAGTACTTC.

The J gene is TRBJ1-1, the V gene TRBV28; D is unclear. Trimming took 6 bases from V and 5 from J, leaving 16 bases between them. CDR1 and CDR2 from the germline V gene are MDHEN and SYDVKM. CDR3 length: 14 amino acids. CDR3 loop: CASSPGIQGTEAFF. CDR3 coding DNA: TGTGCCAGCAGCCCCGGGATCCAAGGGACTGAAGCTTTCTTT.

The chain employs TRBV29-1 and TRBJ2-5; D is undetermined. Germline V gives CDR1 SQVTM, CDR2 ANQGSEA. With 4 bases removed from V and 5 bases from J, the gap between germline ends came to 14 bases. The CDR3 contains 13 residues. The CDR3 region has the DNA TGCAGCGTTGGGGGTTCAGGAGACGAGACCCAGTACTTC. This gives the protein CSVGGSGDETQYF.

This clone appeared once. The J gene is TRBJ2-7, the V gene TRBV5-1; D possibly corresponds to TRBD2 (6 bases). The V end was cut by 4 bases, the J end by 2 bases, with 16 bases between. The CDR3 spans 15 residues. The germline V gene has CDR1 SGHRS and CDR2 YFSETQ. In DNA, the CDR3 is TGCGCCAGCAGCCCCCGGGGTAGCGGCACCTACGAGCAGTACTTC. It specifies CASSPRGSGTYEQYF. Combining the CDR3 with reference TRBV5-1 and TRBJ2-7 gives the whole variable domain KAGVTQTPRYLIKTRGQQVTLSCSPISGHRSVSWYQQTPGQGLQFLFEYFSETQRNKGNFPGRFSGRQFSNSRSEMNVSTLELGDSALYLCASSPRGSGTYEQYFGPGTRLTVT.

With respect to this clone: One junction end does not reproduce the germline sequence, and a read error may be involved. The chain employs TRBV30 and TRBJ1-1, with TRBD1 as a possible D gene (5 bases). This CDR3 region has 13 residues. Germline values: CDR1 GTSNPN, CDR2 SVGIG (reference sequence). In nucleotides, the CDR3 is TGTGCCCGGAGTTCGGGACCCCACACTGAAGCTTTCTTT. Translated, it gives CARSSGPHTEAFF.

The CDR3 DNA follows: TGCGCCAGCAGCTTCACAGGGAGCTCTGGCTACACCTTC. Amino acids: CASSFTGSSGYTF. The rearrangement uses TRBV5-1 and TRBJ1-2; possibly TRBD1 for D (6 bases). Per the germline V gene, CDR1 is SGHRS and CDR2 is YFSETQ. The CDR3 has 13 amino acids. Trimming stripped 2 bases from V and 7 bases from J, with 12 bases between.

The chain joins TRBV6-6 to TRBJ1-2; 8 nucleotides align to TRBD1. CDR1 is MNHNY, CDR2 SVGAGI, per germline (reference sequence). CDR3 size: 12 residues. V shed 5 bases and J 6 bases; nucleotides not matched to a gene: 2. The CDR3 DNA is TGTGCCAGCAGTACGGGACAGGATGGCTACACCTTC. Its protein is CASSTGQDGYTF.

The chain links TRBV10-3 to TRBJ2-3, with a possible D match to TRBD2 (5 bases). Germline CDR1 ENHRY, CDR2 SYGVKD. With 8 bases removed from V and 6 bases from J, the gap between germline ends came to 12 bases. The CDR3 extends over 12 amino acids. CDR3 protein: CAIGLPGDTQYF. CDR3 sequence (DNA): TGTGCCATCGGGTTACCGGGGGATACGCAGTATTTT.

This clone was observed a few times. Other DNA sequences in the same sample also yield this CDR3. This chain joins TRBV6-5 and TRBJ1-5; D gene uncertain. The CDR3 extends over 14 amino acids. CDR1 and CDR2 from the germline V gene are MNHEY and SVGAGI. Trimming left V 2 bases short and J 2 bases short, with 7 bases between. CDR3 bases: TGTGCCAGCAGTTACGCGAGGGGCAATCAGCCCCAGCATTTT. The encoded protein is CASSYARGNQPQHF.

Note on this clone: Other DNA sequences in this specimen translate into the identical CDR3. V is TRBV28 and J is TRBJ1-1, with TRBD1 matching over 8 bases. V gave up 2 bases and J gave up 1 base; unmatched junction bases: 0. The CDR3 runs to 14 residues. Germline CDR1 reads MDHEN; CDR2 reads SYDVKM. CDR3 residues: CASSLGQGNTEAFF. Here the CDR3 DNA reads TGTGCCAGCAGTTTAGGACAGGGGAACACTGAAGCTTTCTTT.

The genes are TRBV18 and TRBJ2-3; TRBD1 matches 8 bases. The J segment lost 5 bases and the V segment lost 3 bases, leaving 4 bases of the junction unmatched. This CDR3 has 14 residues. Germline V gene sequence: CDR1 KGHSH, CDR2 LQKENI. The CDR3 here is CASSPTGAQDTQYF. The CDR3 region has the DNA TGTGCCAGCTCACCGACAGGGGCCCAAGATACGCAGTATTTT. Using reference TRBV18 and TRBJ2-3 for the parts outside the CDR3, the full variable domain is NAGVMQNPRHLVRRRGQEARLRCSPMKGHSHVYWYRQLPEEGLKFMVYLQKENIIDESGMPKERFSAEFPKEGPSILRIQQVVRGDSAAYFCASSPTGAQDTQYFGPGTRLTVL.

This clone was observed once. The gene calls are TRBV28 and TRBJ2-7; no clear D. V lost 6 bases to trimming and J lost 4 bases, with 13 bases between them. CDR1 is MDHEN and CDR2 is SYDVKM in the germline V gene. The CDR3 is 13 residues long. The CDR3 spells CASRQNAVYEQYF. Here the CDR3 DNA reads TGTGCCAGCAGACAAAATGCGGTTTACGAGCAGTACTTC.

This chain uses TRBV7-9 with TRBJ2-3, with TRBD2 matching 11 bases. CDR3 length: 18 amino acids. J gave up 2 bases and V 4 bases, and 11 bases lay outside the gene matches. The V gene's germline CDR1 is SEHNR and CDR2 FQNEAQ (reference sequence). The CDR3 is CASSSGLPLAGATDTQYF. CDR3 sequence (DNA): TGTGCCAGCAGCTCCGGCTTACCACTAGCGGGAGCCACAGATACGCAGTATTTT.

The chain is built from TRBV5-1 and TRBJ2-1; 8 bases map to TRBD1. The CDR3 spans 14 residues. V was pared by 0 bases and J by 6 bases, with 2 bases of the junction left unmatched. The germline V gene has CDR1 SGHRS and CDR2 YFSETQ. The CDR3 protein is CASSLDRGFNEQFF. The CDR3 DNA reads as TGCGCCAGCAGCTTGGACAGGGGGTTCAATGAGCAGTTCTTC.

The sample holds one count of this clone. The rearrangement joins TRBV29-1 to TRBJ2-3; tentatively, D is TRBD2 (6 bases). This CDR3 is built from 13 residues. The germline V and J ends were trimmed by 5 bases and 2 bases, with 11 bases remaining between them. CDR1 and CDR2 (germline): SQVTM, ANQGSEA. CDR3 amino acids: CSVTTRLTDTQYF. In nucleotides, the CDR3 is TGCAGCGTTACGACTAGGCTCACAGATACGCAGTATTTT.

The V call is TRBV18, the J call TRBJ2-2; D may be TRBD2 (6 bases). The CDR3 totals 15 residues. Germline V gives CDR1 KGHSH, CDR2 LQKENI. V shed 6 bases and J shed 0 bases, with 11 bases lying between them. The CDR3: CASSFRTTNTGELFF. DNA of the CDR3: TGTGCCAGCTCCTTTCGGACTACGAACACCGGGGAGCTGTTTTTT.

The V call is TRBV9, the J call TRBJ1-5; maybe TRBD1 (5 bases). V lost 0 bases and J 5 bases, leaving 12 bases between the germline ends. Germline values: CDR1 SGDLS, CDR2 YYNGEE. The CDR3 has 15 residues. This CDR3 is CASSVEPGRDQPQHF. The CDR3 bases are TGTGCCAGCAGCGTAGAACCAGGGAGGGATCAGCCCCAGCATTTT.